This TCR beta chain was captured by sequencing in a study of CD8+CD57+ T cells in acquired aplastic anemia. Study-level background: Roughly 3 ug was the average amount of DNA from sorted CD4+ and CD8+ cells.

The TCR beta profiling, which covered VDJ combination and CDR3 sequence, was carried out using genomic DNA as the template. Each CDR3 protein gets one entry after TCRdb re-called the reads with MiXCR. This table holds hundreds of thousands of distinct CDR3 sequences, approximately 70% found once. A remark on this clonotype: The antigen is not known.

This CDR3 comprises 15 residues. Per the germline V gene, CDR1 is SGHTS and CDR2 is YDEGEE. V lost 3 bases to trimming and J lost 2 bases; unmatched junction nucleotides: 5. General study results and limits: Patients and controls had in common twenty-nine CD8+ CDR3 sequences.

The clonotype was recovered from a human donor in good health, serving as a control. The chain recombines TRBV5-8 with TRBJ2-3, with 8 bases aligning to TRBD1. Sequencing was carried out using sorted CD4+, CD8+, or CD8+CD57+ T cells (not recorded which) from PBMCs. Here the CDR3 DNA reads TGTGCCAGCAGCTGGGGACAGGATCCCACAGATACGCAGTATTTT. It encodes CASSWGQDPTDTQYF.